This T cell receptor (beta chain) is drawn from a study of metastatic and nonmetastatic thyroid tumors. As for the study in general: Repertoire comparisons spanned blood and tumor or nodule tissue from malignant and benign thyroid patients.

No treatment of any kind had been given to any patient before thyroid surgery. In the case of this clone: What it binds is unknown. Compared with germline, one end of the junction differs, possibly owing to a read error.

CDR3 length equals 15 residues. Germline V gene data show CDR1 as MNHNS and CDR2 as SASEGT. General study results and limits: It was reported that TCR beta diversity was significantly higher in malignant thyroid tumors than benign nodules, in blood and tumor.

In the original workflow: Between-group CDR3 differences, defined by clinicopathological status, yielded a distant-metastasis classifier for papillary thyroid cancer. TCRdb used MiXCR to call clones anew from the PCR reads. TCRdb, not the original authors, processed these V and J calls. This sample yields about 41,000 clones, of which 25% to 35% are seen a single time; 9.9% belongs to the top ten. The chain uses TRBV6-1 and TRBJ1-4, with D possibly TRBD1 on 6 matching bases. Material: blood. This receptor was identified in a male donor with papillary thyroid cancer or a benign thyroid nodule (not recorded which). Some clones in this sample may be carry-over from other donors' samples. The CDR3 DNA follows: TGTGCCAGCAGTGACACAGGGTTTGAGGGGGAAAAACTGATTTTT. Encoded protein: CASSDTGFEGEKLIF.